What follows describes a single TCR beta chain. What it binds is not known. Germline values: CDR1 MDHEN, CDR2 SYDVKM. CDR3 length: 13 amino acids. Trimming removed 3 bases at V and 6 bases at J, with 10 bases between. Individual cDNA molecules were tagged with unique molecular identifiers. From the 5' RACE reads, TCRdb called clonotypes with MiXCR, one entry per CDR3 protein. This sample carries more than 55,000 distinct CDR3 sequences, around 9% of them seen once, and the ten largest clones take about 16%. The sample originates from a study of early T cells in non-severe SARS-CoV-2 infection. On the study more broadly: Unsorted whole blood bulk RNA was sequenced, with unpaired chains. General study points: There was a bias toward anti-spike CD8 responses in VDJdb matching, which missed private and CD4 specificities.

The clonotype originates from an adult who was a healthcare worker with PCR-confirmed SARS-CoV-2 infection or an uninfected control (not recorded which). V and J are TRBV28 and TRBJ2-3; TRBD1 or TRBD2 may be the D gene (5 bases each). The specimen sequenced was whole blood. In DNA form, the CDR3 reads TGTGCCAGCAGTTTTACGAGGGGTGATACGCAGTATTTT. Translation gives CASSFTRGDTQYF. Variable domain in full (rest from reference TRBV28 and TRBJ2-3): DVKVTQSSRYLVKRTGEKVFLECVQDMDHENMFWYRQDPGLGLRLIYFSYDVKMKEKGDIPEGYSVSREKKERFSLILESASTNQTSMYLCASSFTRGDTQYFGPGTRLTVL.